This is a list of T cell receptor beta chains from one sample in a study of control samples from healthy donors and cancer patients. Repertoires were generated with immunoSEQ multiplex PCR, while TCRdb's copy carries only in-frame clones and drops some. The sample carries about 170,000 clones, 90% to 95% recorded once. Sequences were obtained from blood. The receptors originated from a woman under 30 in good health. CDR3s include the opening cysteine and the closing phenylalanine or tryptophan. D genes are given only for firm matches. Clone size, where shown, is once, few, many, or a class for clones that have expanded.

CASIAGARVGDYGYTF | TGTGCCAGCATCGCCGGGGCCAGGGTAGGGGACTATGGCTACACCTTC | . | TRBJ1-2 | once | TRBV28
CASSRTGGVTEAFF | TGTGCCAGCAGTCGCACAGGGGGCGTCACTGAAGCTTTCTTT | TRBD1 | TRBJ1-1 | . | TRBV6-2/TRBV6-3
CASSLFEIYGYTF | TGTGCCAGCAGCTTATTTGAGATTTATGGCTACACCTTC | . | TRBJ1-2 | once | TRBV7-2
CASSLKVNYGYTF | TGTGCCAGCAGTTTAAAGGTGAACTATGGCTACACCTTC | . | TRBJ1-2 | . | TRBV28
CAISDLAGGGTDTQYF | TGTGCCATCAGTGACCTAGCGGGAGGGGGCACAGATACGCAGTATTTT | TRBD2 | TRBJ2-3 | . | TRBV10-3
CASSRDPGQGRAEAFF | TGTGCCAGCAGCAGAGATCCGGGACAGGGGAGAGCTGAAGCTTTCTTT | TRBD1 | TRBJ1-1 | . | TRBV9
CASSVETGATPLHF | TGTGCCAGCAGCGTAGAAACAGGGGCAACACCCCTCCACTTT | TRBD1 | TRBJ1-6 | . | TRBV9
CASSLGRRYNQPQHF | TGTGCCAGCAGCTTAGGGAGGAGGTACAATCAGCCCCAGCATTTT | . | TRBJ1-5 | . | TRBV7-2
CASSRPQLGSGNTIYF | TGTGCCAGCAGTCGCCCCCAACTAGGATCTGGAAACACCATATATTTT | . | TRBJ1-3 | . | TRBV28
CASSLQDGKETQYF | TGCGCCAGCAGCTTACAGGACGGAAAAGAGACCCAGTACTTC | . | TRBJ2-5 | . | TRBV5-1
CASSVGQGTNEKLFF | TGTGCCAGCAGCGTGGGACAGGGAACTAATGAAAAACTGTTTTTT | TRBD1 | TRBJ1-4 | once | TRBV7-9
CASSHSKGQTNEQFF | TGTGCCAGCAGCCATTCTAAGGGGCAGACCAATGAGCAGTTCTTC | . | TRBJ2-1 | . | TRBV7-9
CASNDLGQGSNQPQHF | TGTGCCAGCAATGACCTGGGACAGGGTAGCAATCAGCCCCAGCATTTT | TRBD1 | TRBJ1-5 | . | TRBV2
CASSEGRPYEQYF | TGTGCCAGCAGCGAGGGTCGTCCCTACGAGCAGTACTTC | . | TRBJ2-7 | . | TRBV5-5
CASSRMGLAGGTDTQYF | TGCGCCAGCAGCCGAATGGGACTAGCGGGAGGGACAGATACGCAGTATTTT | TRBD2 | TRBJ2-3 | . | TRBV4-1
CAGSTSPSSYNEQFF | TGTGCCGGTTCGACTAGCCCGAGCTCCTACAATGAGCAGTTCTTC | TRBD2 | TRBJ2-1 | . | TRBV7-2
CASSIVPGASNQPQHF | TGTGCCAGTAGTATAGTTCCGGGGGCGAGCAATCAGCCCCAGCATTTT | . | TRBJ1-5 | . | TRBV19
CASSANLRDNQHEQYF | TGTGCCAGCAGCGCCAACCTCCGGGACAATCAGCACGAGCAGTACTTC | . | TRBJ2-7 | . | TRBV9
CASSLGFNQPQHF | TGTGCCAGCAGTTTGGGATTTAATCAGCCCCAGCATTTT | . | TRBJ1-5 | . | TRBV28
CASSPPAGGWETQYF | TGTGCCAGCTCACCACCGGCAGGGGGCTGGGAGACCCAGTACTTC | TRBD1 | TRBJ2-5 | . | TRBV18
CASSFGGLDTQYF | TGTGCCAGCAGCTTCGGCGGGTTGGATACGCAGTATTTT | . | TRBJ2-3 | once | TRBV11-2
CASRRVGGTEAFF | TGTGCCAGCAGGCGTGTTGGGGGCACTGAAGCTTTCTTT | . | TRBJ1-1 | . | TRBV3-1/TRBV3-2
CASSYVLAGGPREQFF | TGTGCCAGCAGTTACGTTCTAGCGGGAGGGCCTCGTGAGCAGTTCTTC | TRBD2 | TRBJ2-1 | . | TRBV6-2/TRBV6-3
CASSLVRTEAFF | TGTGCCAGCAGCTTAGTGAGGACTGAAGCTTTCTTT | . | TRBJ1-1 | . | TRBV11-2
CASSPPTANTEAFF | TGTGCCAGCAGCCCCCCGACAGCGAACACTGAAGCTTTCTTT | . | TRBJ1-1 | . | TRBV9
CASSQEGGRQTNEKLFF | TGTGCCAGCAGCCAAGAGGGAGGAAGACAAACTAATGAAAAACTGTTTTTT | . | TRBJ1-4 | . | TRBV4-2
CASSPTGVGGGTEAFF | TGTGCCAGCTCACCAACCGGGGTAGGGGGAGGAACTGAAGCTTTCTTT | . | TRBJ1-1 | . | TRBV18
CASSPEAVAGGPEQFF | TGTGCCAGCTCACCAGAAGCAGTAGCGGGAGGGCCGGAGCAGTTCTTC | TRBD2 | TRBJ2-1 | . | TRBV18
CASSVEEGTGELFF | TGTGCCAGCAGCGTAGAAGAGGGGACCGGGGAGCTGTTTTTT | . | TRBJ2-2 | . | TRBV9
CASSLAGRYSGNTIYF | TGTGCCAGCAGCTTAGCTGGACGGTACTCTGGAAACACCATATATTTT | . | TRBJ1-3 | . | TRBV7-6
CASSFQGNQPQHF | TGTGCCAGCAGTTTTCAGGGAAATCAGCCCCAGCATTTT | . | TRBJ1-5 | . | TRBV27
CASSDPQGWTNEKLFF | TGTGCCAGCAGTGACCCACAGGGGTGGACTAATGAAAAACTGTTTTTT | TRBD1 | TRBJ1-4 | . | TRBV6-2/TRBV6-3
CASSLNQIYTEAFF | TGTGCCAGCAGTTTAAATCAGATCTACACTGAAGCTTTCTTT | . | TRBJ1-1 | . | TRBV28
CASSRGSGQETQYF | TGTGCCAGCAGCCGGGGTTCGGGGCAAGAGACCCAGTACTTC | . | TRBJ2-5 | . | TRBV5-4
CASSLNEQFF | TGTGCCAGCAGTTTAAATGAGCAGTTCTTC | . | TRBJ2-1 | . | TRBV28
CASSLTGTYEQYF | TGTGCCAGCAGTTTGACAGGGACCTACGAGCAGTACTTC | TRBD1 | TRBJ2-7 | few | TRBV7-8
CASSPPGGLAHNEQFF | TGTGCCAGCAGCCCCCCTGGGGGACTAGCTCACAATGAGCAGTTCTTC | TRBD2 | TRBJ2-1 | . | TRBV5-4
CASSQVHDNYGYTF | TGCGCCAGCAGCCAAGTACACGACAACTATGGCTACACCTTC | . | TRBJ1-2 | . | TRBV4-3
CASSLVATTGELFF | TGTGCCAGCAGCTTAGTGGCAACAACCGGGGAGCTGTTTTTT | . | TRBJ2-2 | . | TRBV7-6
CASSDLNFGAGDYEQYF | TGTGCCAGCAGCGACTTAAATTTCGGAGCGGGGGACTACGAGCAGTACTTC | TRBD2 | TRBJ2-7 | . | TRBV7-9
CASSLGGSEETQYF | TGTGCCAGCAGCCTGGGGGGATCGGAGGAGACCCAGTACTTC | . | TRBJ2-5 | . | TRBV5-4
CASSQTGEANYGYTF | TGTGCCAGCAGCCAGACAGGGGAAGCTAACTATGGCTACACCTTC | TRBD1 | TRBJ1-2 | . | TRBV7-3
CASSLVTVDNSPLHF | TGTGCCAGCAGCTTGGTGACAGTTGATAATTCACCCCTCCACTTT | . | TRBJ1-6 | once | TRBV5-5
CASSEPRGRGDNSPLHF | TGTGCCAGCAGTGAACCCAGGGGGCGCGGGGATAATTCACCCCTCCACTTT | TRBD1 | TRBJ1-6 | . | TRBV25-1
CASSWAGVDSPLHF | TGTGCCAGCAGCTGGGCAGGGGTGGATTCACCCCTCCACTTT | . | TRBJ1-6 | . | TRBV5-6
CASNLGRGPNEKLFF | TGTGCCAGCAACTTAGGCAGGGGCCCTAATGAAAAACTGTTTTTT | . | TRBJ1-4 | . | TRBV7-9
CASSLDPAGFNEQFF | TGTGCCAGCAGCTTAGACCCCGCAGGGTTCAATGAGCAGTTCTTC | . | TRBJ2-1 | . | TRBV7-2
CASSMSPRAGRGEQYF | TGTGCCAGTAGTATGAGTCCGCGAGCAGGGAGGGGCGAGCAGTACTTC | TRBD2 | TRBJ2-7 | . | TRBV19
CASTLGLAYLSEQFF | TGTGCCAGTACACTCGGGCTAGCCTATCTCAGTGAGCAGTTCTTC | . | TRBJ2-1 | . | TRBV19
CASSLLQGWEGQPQHF | TGTGCCAGCAGCTTGTTACAGGGGTGGGAAGGTCAGCCCCAGCATTTT | TRBD1 | TRBJ1-5 | . | TRBV7-2
CASSYGTGNSPLHF | TGTGCCAGCAGTTACGGAACAGGGAATTCACCCCTCCACTTT | . | TRBJ1-6 | . | TRBV6-2/TRBV6-3
CACGGGPTGGYTF | TGTGCCTGTGGGGGGGGGCCCACCGGTGGCTACACCTTC | . | TRBJ1-2 | . | TRBV10-3
CASSPQTGTRSLVEQFF | TGTGCCAGCAGCCCACAAACTGGGACTAGGAGTTTGGTTGAGCAGTTCTTC | TRBD2 | TRBJ2-1 | . | TRBV7-2